The 20 T cell receptor beta chains below come from one sample, sequenced in a study of blood T cells in healthy people across ages. For the second PCR, which ran for 7 to 11 cycles, a sample-barcoded 5' primer and a J-beta primer mix were used. TCRdb re-analysed the 5' RACE reads in MiXCR, keeping a single row per CDR3 protein. Here the sample spans fewer than 900,000 distinct CDR3 sequences, around 36% being singletons. Sample: blood. These TCRs come from a man aged 18 to 35 in good health.

This clonotype showed up just a few times. The gene calls are TRBV6-2 or TRBV6-3 and TRBJ1-2; TRBD1 might be the D (6 bases). Germline V gives CDR1 MNHEY, CDR2 SVGEGT. This CDR3 has 15 amino acids. V lost 6 bases and J lost 8, with 22 bases in between. For the CDR3, the DNA is TGTGCCAGCAGCCCACTATACACCCTCAGGGGCGGCTACACCTTC. Translating it yields CASSPLYTLRGGYTF.

J is TRBJ2-1 and V is TRBV7-2, with D hard to call. With 5 bases removed from V and 8 bases from J, the gap between germline ends came to 13 bases. The CDR3 covers 13 residues. The germline gives CDR1 SGHTA, CDR2 FQGNSA. The CDR3 sequence: CASSAMVRYEQFF. The CDR3 bases are TGTGCCAGCAGCGCCATGGTTAGGTATGAGCAGTTCTTC.

The V and J genes are TRBV12-3 or TRBV12-4 and TRBJ2-3; no definite D call. The CDR3 has 15 amino acids. Trimming removed 8 bases from V and 15 bases from J, with 30 bases in between. Here the CDR3 reads CASRPQAVSTDTEYF. For the CDR3, the DNA is TGTGCCAGCCGACCGCAGGCAGTGAGCACAGATACGGAATATTTT.

Remarks on this clonotype: The junction departs from the called germline gene at one end, perhaps through a read error. The chain couples TRBV7-9 to TRBJ2-1; D is ambiguous. CDR1 and CDR2 (germline): SEHNR, FQNEAQ (reference sequence). The CDR3 sequence is 12 residues long. CDR3 nucleotides: TGTGCCGGCAGCTTACATTTCAATGAGCAGTTCTTC. It codes for CAGSLHFNEQFF.

The V and J genes are TRBV2 and TRBJ2-2, with 8 bases lining up with TRBD2. CDR1 and CDR2 (germline): SNHLY, FYNNEI. The CDR3 is 14 amino acids. With V trimmed by 5 bases and J by 6 bases, 5 bases remained unmatched. CDR3 sequence (DNA): TGTGCCAGCAGTAGGCTGACTAGCGCCGGGGAGCTGTTTTTT. It codes for CASSRLTSAGELFF.

This clonotype turned up a few times. This chain connects TRBV5-1 to TRBJ1-2, with 7 bases that match TRBD1. J lost 8 bases, V lost 5 bases, and 9 bases had no gene match. The germline V gene has CDR1 SGHRS and CDR2 YFSETQ. The CDR3 loop spans 13 amino acids. The chain's CDR3 is CASSRDRAGGYTF. Here the CDR3 DNA reads TGCGCCAGCAGTAGAGACAGGGCTGGCGGCTACACCTTC.

This clonotype occurred many times. This chain joins TRBV6-2 or TRBV6-3 and TRBJ2-7; 7 positions agree with TRBD1. V dropped 6 bases and J dropped 0; count of bases not matched to a gene: 5. Germline V gene lookup returns CDR1 MNHEY and CDR2 SVGEGT. The CDR3 consists of 14 residues. CDR3 bases: TGTGCCAGCAGCGACAGGGACCGCTCCTACGAGCAGTACTTC. Translated: CASSDRDRSYEQYF.

This clonotype was seen just once. V and J are TRBV4-3 and TRBJ2-7, with 9 bases fitting TRBD2. Germline V CDR1 and CDR2: LGHNA, YSLEER. The CDR3 length is 17 residues. Trimming took 0 bases from V and 5 from J; bases not matched to a gene: 11. The CDR3 is CASSQDRASGAPDEQYF. In DNA form, the CDR3 reads TGCGCCAGCAGCCAAGATCGGGCTAGCGGGGCCCCGGACGAGCAGTACTTC.

Concerning this clonotype: The junction departs from germline at one end; a sequencing error may be responsible. The gene calls are TRBV5-1 and TRBJ2-1, with 9 bases fitting TRBD2. This CDR3 contains 15 residues. Per germline, CDR1 SGHRS and CDR2 YFSETQ. CDR3: CASSATGTSNNGQFF. The CDR3 nucleotides read TGCGCCAGCAGCGCTACCGGGACTAGCAACAATGGGCAGTTCTTC.

At least ten counts were recorded for this clonotype. The chain has TRBV12-3 or TRBV12-4 and TRBJ1-6, with D possibly matching TRBD1 (5 bases). The CDR3 covers 15 residues. V was pared by 5 bases and J by 7 bases, with 15 bases between. DNA of the CDR3: TGTGCCAGCAGTGACCGGGGACGAGGGAATTCACCCCTCCACTTT. Its translation: CASSDRGRGNSPLHF.

This clonotype was counted at least ten times. V usage is TRBV12-3 or TRBV12-4 and J usage is TRBJ2-3; D might be TRBD1 (5 bases). The CDR3 contains 15 residues. Trimming shortened V by 4 bases and J by 0 bases, and 11 bases separated the two germline ends. As DNA, the CDR3 is TGTGCCAGCAGTTACGACAGACCCAGCACAGATACGCAGTATTTT. This encodes CASSYDRPSTDTQYF.

This clonotype was counted only a few times. This chain joins TRBV7-2 and TRBJ1-5; 8 bases are a match to TRBD1. Trimming at V came to 4 bases and at J to 5 bases, leaving 4 bases not matched to a gene. Germline assignment: CDR1 SGHTA and CDR2 FQGNSA. The CDR3 covers 14 residues. The CDR3 DNA sequence: TGTGCCAGCAGCTCGTCGACAGGGGATCAGCCCCAGCATTTT. Its translation: CASSSSTGDQPQHF.

The V and J genes are TRBV25-1 and TRBJ2-1; 8 bases align to TRBD1. V lost 2 bases to trimming and J lost 4 bases; unmatched junction nucleotides: 19. CDR3 length: 20 residues. Looked up from germline, CDR1 is MGHDK and CDR2 is SYGVNS. Written as DNA, the CDR3 is TGTGCCAGCAGTGAAATGGGGCAGGGGGCCATCGTCCCGATATACAATGAGCAGTTCTTC. Residues: CASSEMGQGAIVPIYNEQFF. Supplemented by reference TRBV25-1 and TRBJ2-1, the full variable domain reads EADIYQTPRYLVIGTGKKITLECSQTMGHDKMYWYQQDPGMELHLIHYSYGVNSTEKGDLSSESTVSRIRTEHFPLTLESARPSHTSQYLCASSEMGQGAIVPIYNEQFFGPGTRLTVL.

This clonotype was seen once. This chain uses TRBV9 with TRBJ2-2, with D unclear. The CDR3 consists of 14 residues. V was trimmed by 0 bases and J by 7 bases, leaving 10 bases between them. From germline, CDR1 is SGDLS and CDR2 YYNGEE. CDR3 region: CASSVGYADGELFF. The CDR3 DNA follows: TGTGCCAGCAGCGTAGGATATGCGGACGGGGAGCTGTTTTTT.

The table lists this clonotype with a few counts. The chain combines TRBV29-1 with TRBJ1-2, with D tentatively TRBD1 (5 bases). The CDR3 extends over 12 amino acids. The ends were cut back, 7 bases at V and 6 bases at J, with 15 bases in the middle. The germline CDR1 and CDR2 sequences are SQVTM and ANQGSEA. The DNA of the CDR3 is TGCAGCGCCTCTTTGGGGGTGAATGGCTACACCTTC. Amino acid sequence: CSASLGVNGYTF.

A few counts support this clonotype. The rearrangement joins TRBV6-1 to TRBJ1-5; D remains unclear. This CDR3 is built from 12 residues. Germline CDR1 is MNHNS and CDR2 is SASEGT. V lost 2 bases and J lost 5, with 4 bases in between. CDR3 region: CASSERDQPQHF. As DNA, the CDR3 is TGTGCCAGCAGTGAAAGGGATCAGCCCCAGCATTTT.

The chain carries TRBV5-1 and TRBJ2-1; the D call may be TRBD1 or TRBD2 (5 bases each). The germline V gene encodes CDR1 SGHRS and CDR2 YFSETQ. This CDR3 contains 12 residues. V was pared by 4 bases and J by 8 bases, with 10 bases between. The CDR3 sequence is CASSPEGYEQFF. The CDR3 region has the DNA TGCGCCAGCAGCCCCGAGGGGTATGAGCAGTTCTTC.

Details on this clonotype: It may be a read error: a sequence one base away is much more abundant. V gene TRBV29-1 combines with J gene TRBJ2-1; D is possibly TRBD1 (5 bases). The DNA end favors TRBJ2-7, so the J call may be wrong. CDR1 SQVTM and CDR2 ANQGSEA come from the germline V gene. CDR3 length: 15 residues. CDR3 bases: TGCAGCGTTGAGTCCCAAGCAGGGATCTACAATGAGCAGTACTTC. Encoded protein: CSVESQAGIYNEQYF.

This clonotype was observed at least ten times. This rearrangement joins TRBV20-1 to TRBJ2-7; 9 bases are shared with TRBD1. V dropped 5 bases and J dropped 5; count of bases not matched to a gene: 10. The CDR3 loop spans 14 amino acids. CDR1 is DFQATT and CDR2 is SNEGSKA in the germline V gene (reference sequence). The CDR3 protein is CSASTGTGTNEQYF. The CDR3, as DNA: TGCAGTGCTTCCACCGGGACAGGGACTAACGAGCAGTACTTC.

The chain couples TRBV27 to TRBJ1-1; possibly TRBD1 for D (5 bases). The V end was cut by 6 bases, the J end by 4 bases, with 12 bases between. Germline loops: CDR1 MNHEY, CDR2 SMNVEV (reference sequence). This CDR3 region has 13 residues. CDR3 DNA sequence: TGTGCCAGCAGAAAGGGGCTGGTCACTGAAGCTTTCTTT. This gives the protein CASRKGLVTEAFF.